This TCR beta chain derives from a study of tumor-infiltrating lymphocytes in primary liver carcinoma. The wider study: Patients comprised men and women whose ages fell between 30 and 69 years. Study-level findings and limits: Significantly larger top-250-clone fractions were found in tumors than in blood (p = 0.039).

The V gene's germline CDR1 is SQVTM and CDR2 ANQGSEA. The V segment lost 6 bases and the J segment 3 bases; nucleotides outside the gene matches: 12. This CDR3 spans 15 amino acids. Blood RNA was derived from unsorted whole blood, and germline DNA was extracted too. Collected before surgery were about 3.7 milliliters of peripheral blood. In regard to this clonotype: Its antigen is unidentified.

cDNA specific to TCR beta was made from 500 ng of total RNA, with a constant-region primer employed for priming. TCR beta libraries came from three nested multiplex PCR rounds using slightly modified ARM-PCR. With TRBV1-TRBV30 forward primers and a C-beta reverse primer, the first two PCR rounds were run for roughly 10 cycles each. TCRdb recomputed calls from the multiplex PCR reads with MiXCR, one row per CDR3 protein. The table lists about 180,000 distinct CDR3 sequences, over 50% of them singletons, with approximately 65% in the top ten. J is TRBJ2-5 and V is TRBV29-1; 8 bases map to TRBD2. Material: peripheral blood. The TCR sequence derives from a man aged 35-49 years with primary liver carcinoma and hepatitis B virus infection. For the CDR3, the DNA is TGCAGCGTCGCCTTGTACGGGAGGGCCGAAGAGACCCAGTACTTC. Its protein is CSVALYGRAEETQYF.